Presented here are 27 T cell receptor beta chains from one specimen sequenced in a study of cytotoxic CD8 clonotypes in ibrutinib-treated CLL. Using immunoSEQ multiplex PCR, the repertoire was profiled, and TCRdb retains in-frame clones only, with some absent. The sample lists about 80,000 clones, 75% to 85% occurring once. The sample here was PBMCs, taken after 12 months of ibrutinib treatment. The receptors come from a human donor with chronic lymphocytic leukemia.

This chain links TRBV19 with TRBJ1-2, with 7 bases aligning to TRBD1. There are 12 residues in the CDR3. Trimming removed 4 bases from V and 7 bases from J; junction bases left unmatched: 3. The V gene's germline CDR1 is LNHDA and CDR2 SQIVND (reference sequence). The CDR3 DNA sequence: TGTGCCAGTAGTAAGCGACAGGGTGGCTACACCTTC. This codes for CASSKRQGGYTF.

V and J are TRBV11-2 and TRBJ1-1; 7 bases match TRBD1. Germline V gene lookup returns CDR1 SGHAT and CDR2 FQNNGV. J lost 3 bases, V lost 2 bases, and 3 bases had no gene match. The CDR3 consists of 14 residues. The CDR3 here is CASSLITGDTEAFF. In DNA form, the CDR3 reads TGTGCCAGCAGCTTAATTACAGGGGACACTGAAGCTTTCTTT.

The chain has TRBV28 and TRBJ2-1; D perhaps matches TRBD1 (5 bases). There are 13 residues in the CDR3. V lost 3 bases and J 8 bases, leaving 11 bases between the germline ends. From germline, CDR1 is MDHEN and CDR2 SYDVKM. This chain's CDR3 is CASSLGLGHEQFF. The CDR3 DNA reads TGTGCCAGCAGTTTGGGGCTCGGCCATGAGCAGTTCTTC. The entire variable domain, with the rest obtained from reference TRBV28 and TRBJ2-1, is as follows: DVKVTQSSRYLVKRTGEKVFLECVQDMDHENMFWYRQDPGLGLRLIYFSYDVKMKEKGDIPEGYSVSREKKERFSLILESASTNQTSMYLCASSLGLGHEQFFGPGTRLTVL.

The CDR3 DNA follows: TGTGCCAGCAGTTTAGTCCCCCTGGGGTACCGGGCCCTCCACTTT. This sequence encodes CASSLVPLGYRALHF. This chain connects TRBV27 to TRBJ1-6; D gene unclear. CDR3 size: 15 residues. Trimming left V 2 bases short and J 14 bases short, with 19 bases between. CDR1 is MNHEY and CDR2 is SMNVEV in the germline V gene (reference sequence).

The chain couples TRBV6-6 to TRBJ1-4; D not resolved. The V end lost 5 bases, the J end lost 0 bases, and 10 bases lay between the germline ends. The CDR3 covers 15 residues. The germline gives CDR1 MNHNY, CDR2 SVGAGI (reference sequence). The CDR3 nucleotides are TGTGCCAGCAGTCCGACGGAAGCAACTAATGAAAAACTGTTTTTT. Translated: CASSPTEATNEKLFF.

This chain connects TRBV10-3 to TRBJ2-1; 7 bases are a match to TRBD2. CDR1 ENHRY and CDR2 SYGVKD come from the germline V gene. The CDR3 loop spans 16 amino acids. Germline trimming cut 2 bases from V and 9 bases from J; bases unmatched to any gene: 13. This chain's CDR3 is CAISERLAELWGEQFF. In DNA, the CDR3 is TGTGCCATCAGTGAGCGGCTAGCGGAGCTTTGGGGTGAGCAGTTCTTC.

The chain employs TRBV7-2 and TRBJ2-4; 10 bases align to TRBD1. Germline CDR1 and CDR2: SGHTA and FQGNSA. J lost 7 bases, V lost 1 base, and 4 bases had no gene match. This CDR3 has 15 amino acids. In DNA, the CDR3 is TGTGCCAGCAGCTTAGAGGCGGGACAGGGGAACATTCAGTACTTC. This encodes CASSLEAGQGNIQYF.

The chain employs TRBV6-4 and TRBJ1-2; 7 bases fit TRBD1. V shed 6 bases and J 7 bases; nucleotides not matched to a gene: 5. The germline CDR1 and CDR2 sequences are MRHNA and SNTAGT. The CDR3 extends over 12 amino acids. CDR3 residues: CASRTGAGGYTF. CDR3 DNA: TGTGCCAGCAGAACAGGGGCCGGTGGCTACACCTTC.

The rearrangement links TRBV6-5 to TRBJ2-7; D perhaps matches TRBD1 (5 bases). CDR1 is MNHEY, CDR2 SVGAGI, per germline. Between the trimmed V and J ends, which lost 5 bases and 6 bases, there was a span of 14 bases. CDR3 length: 13 amino acids. In DNA form, the CDR3 reads TGTGCCAGCAGTGGGTGGCAGGGTGGCGAGCAGTACTTC. This sequence encodes CASSGWQGGEQYF.

This sequence joins TRBV6-5 and TRBJ2-7; 13 nucleotides line up with TRBD2. The germline V gene encodes CDR1 MNHEY and CDR2 SVGAGI. The CDR3 loop spans 13 amino acids. The junction had 2 bases not matched to a gene; V was cut back by 6 bases and J by 6 bases. The CDR3 nucleotides are TGTGCCAGCAGACTAGCGGGAGGGCTCGAGCAGTACTTC. This gives the protein CASRLAGGLEQYF.

The chain has TRBV5-6 and TRBJ2-2; D remains ambiguous. The CDR3 spans 14 residues. V was trimmed by 0 bases and J by 0 bases, leaving 3 bases between them. Germline loops: CDR1 SGHDT, CDR2 YYEEEE. The CDR3 reads CASSLVPNTGELFF. The CDR3 DNA is TGTGCCAGCAGCTTGGTGCCGAACACCGGGGAGCTGTTTTTT.

V gene TRBV6-1 combines with J gene TRBJ2-5; possibly TRBD1 or TRBD2 for D (5 bases each). CDR1 and CDR2 from the germline V gene are MNHNS and SASEGT. The V and J ends lost 3 bases and 1 base respectively, with 9 bases between them. The CDR3 extends over 14 amino acids. The CDR3 protein is CASSETGPQETQYF. The CDR3 nucleotides are TGTGCCAGCAGTGAGACGGGGCCCCAAGAGACCCAGTACTTC.

This clone turned up a few times. The chain uses TRBV7-2 and TRBJ1-6, with D possibly matching TRBD1 (5 bases). Germline V CDR1 and CDR2: SGHTA, FQGNSA. The CDR3 consists of 15 residues. Trimming left V 5 bases short and J 9 bases short, with 17 bases between. CDR3 protein: CASSPEGTLPSPLHF. CDR3 DNA sequence: TGTGCCAGCAGCCCTGAAGGGACTCTTCCTTCACCCCTCCACTTT. The complete variable domain, with remaining parts taken from reference TRBV7-2 and TRBJ1-6, reads GAGVSQSPSNKVTEKGKDVELRCDPISGHTALYWYRQSLGQGLEFLIYFQGNSAPDKSGLPSDRFSAERTGGSVSTLTIQRTQQEDSAVYLCASSPEGTLPSPLHFGNGTRLTVT.

About this clone: The same CDR3 also results from other DNA sequences found in this sample. The V and J genes are TRBV6-5 and TRBJ1-1; D call uncertain. This CDR3 comprises 13 residues. V lost 2 bases and J 2 bases, leaving 6 bases between the germline ends. Germline V gene data show CDR1 as MNHEY and CDR2 as SVGAGI. CDR3 nucleotide sequence: TGTGCCAGCAGTTACGGGCCTAACACTGAAGCTTTCTTT. This encodes CASSYGPNTEAFF.

The genes are TRBV7-6 and TRBJ1-3; D perhaps matches TRBD1 (6 bases). The CDR3 consists of 15 residues. Looked up from germline, CDR1 is SGHVS and CDR2 is FNYEAQ. V was clipped by 5 bases and J by 0 bases, with 11 bases between them. This chain's CDR3 is CASSHEDSSGNTIYF. CDR3 sequence (DNA): TGTGCCAGCAGCCATGAGGACAGCTCTGGAAACACCATATATTTT.

V gene TRBV2 combines with J gene TRBJ2-5, with a weak D call TRBD1 (6 bases). Germline V lookup: CDR1 SNHLY, CDR2 FYNNEI. The CDR3 loop spans 14 amino acids. V was trimmed by 6 bases and J by 1 base, leaving 12 bases between them. CDR3 in DNA: TGTGCCAGCAGCCACCCGACAGGCCAAGAGACCCAGTACTTC. This gives the protein CASSHPTGQETQYF.

V and J are TRBV6-5 and TRBJ2-2; no clear D gene. The CDR3 has 14 amino acids. V was shortened by 6 bases and J by 1 base, with 9 bases between the two germline ends. CDR1 MNHEY and CDR2 SVGAGI come from the germline V gene. DNA of the CDR3: TGTGCCAGCAGCAACCTCGGGAACACCGGGGAGCTGTTTTTT. It codes for CASSNLGNTGELFF.

This clone occurred once. The genes are TRBV18 and TRBJ2-3, with unresolved D. The CDR3 consists of 14 residues. Germline V gives CDR1 KGHSH, CDR2 LQKENI. Trimming left V 2 bases short and J 2 bases short, with 8 bases between. The CDR3 DNA is TGTGCCAGCTCACCAACGGACCCCACAGATACGCAGTATTTT. Its translation: CASSPTDPTDTQYF. Full variable domain (outside the CDR3, taken from reference TRBV18 and TRBJ2-3): NAGVMQNPRHLVRRRGQEARLRCSPMKGHSHVYWYRQLPEEGLKFMVYLQKENIIDESGMPKERFSAEFPKEGPSILRIQQVVRGDSAAYFCASSPTDPTDTQYFGPGTRLTVL.

The rearrangement links TRBV5-6 to TRBJ2-7; D is unclear. V was cut by 4 bases and J by 6 bases, with 14 bases left in between. The CDR3 is made up of 13 amino acids. The germline gives CDR1 SGHDT, CDR2 YYEEEE. In DNA form, the CDR3 reads TGTGCCAGCAGCCCCGGCCCGGTTTCCGAGCAGTACTTC. Amino acids: CASSPGPVSEQYF.

The rearrangement links TRBV5-1 to TRBJ2-1; unclear D gene. V shed 4 bases and J shed 4 bases, with 15 bases lying between them. The CDR3 spans 15 residues. CDR1 and CDR2 from the germline V gene are SGHRS and YFSETQ. This CDR3 reads CASSTDSPTYNEQFF. CDR3 in DNA: TGCGCCAGCAGCACCGACTCGCCGACGTACAATGAGCAGTTCTTC.

A single count supports this clone. The chain employs TRBV9 and TRBJ2-1; 9 bases map to TRBD2. The CDR3 contains 15 residues. Germline loops: CDR1 SGDLS, CDR2 YYNGEE. V shed 3 bases and J 1 base; nucleotides not matched to a gene: 2. CDR3 DNA: TGTGCCAGCAGCGAGACTAGCGGTTCCTACAATGAGCAGTTCTTC. It yields the protein CASSETSGSYNEQFF.

This sequence joins TRBV7-9 and TRBJ2-5, with 7 bases fitting TRBD1. This CDR3 spans 16 amino acids. Trimming at V came to 1 base and at J to 5 bases, leaving 10 bases not matched to a gene. Germline V CDR1 and CDR2: SEHNR, FQNEAQ (reference sequence). In DNA form, the CDR3 reads TGTGCCAGCAGCTTAGGCCCCACAGGGGCCCGGGAGACCCAGTACTTC. This sequence encodes CASSLGPTGARETQYF.

The CDR3 reads CASSLARGGYTF. The DNA for the CDR3 is TGTGCCAGCAGCTTAGCCAGGGGGGGCTACACCTTC. The chain combines TRBV13 with TRBJ1-2, with TRBD1 matching 7 bases. J gave up 8 bases and V 1 base, and 1 base lay outside the gene matches. CDR3 length equals 12 residues. Germline CDR1 is PRHDT and CDR2 is FYEKMQ (reference sequence).

This sequence joins TRBV7-6 and TRBJ2-1, with D possibly matching TRBD2 (5 bases). The germline V gene has CDR1 SGHVS and CDR2 FNYEAQ. The CDR3 is 15 residues long. Trimming took 1 base from V and 4 from J, leaving 11 bases between them. The CDR3 nucleotides read TGTGCCAGCAGCTTAGGGGCAGGAGGATACAATGAGCAGTTCTTC. Amino acids: CASSLGAGGYNEQFF.

The J gene is TRBJ1-5, the V gene TRBV7-2; tentative D call: TRBD1 (5 bases). V lost 5 bases to trimming and J lost 7 bases, with 12 bases between them. There are 13 residues in the CDR3. Per the germline V gene, CDR1 is SGHTA and CDR2 is FQGNSA. The CDR3 DNA is TGTGCCAGCAGCCAGACCTGGGGGCAGCCCCAGCATTTT. The encoded protein is CASSQTWGQPQHF. Filled out from reference TRBV7-2 and TRBJ1-5, the complete variable domain reads GAGVSQSPSNKVTEKGKDVELRCDPISGHTALYWYRQSLGQGLEFLIYFQGNSAPDKSGLPSDRFSAERTGGSVSTLTIQRTQQEDSAVYLCASSQTWGQPQHFGDGTRLSIL.

This clone has just a few counts. The rearrangement joins TRBV5-1 to TRBJ1-1; D not resolved. This CDR3 is built from 11 residues. The V and J ends lost 5 bases and 7 bases respectively, with 9 bases between them. Germline loops: CDR1 SGHRS, CDR2 YFSETQ. The chain's CDR3 is CASREEGEAFF. The CDR3 nucleotides read TGCGCCAGCAGGGAAGAGGGTGAAGCTTTCTTT.

The CDR3 loop reads CASSPEGGQDTQYF. The CDR3 DNA follows: TGTGCCAGCAGCCCCGAGGGGGGCCAAGATACGCAGTATTTT. The chain has TRBV5-5 and TRBJ2-3; D is tentatively TRBD1 or TRBD2 (6 bases each). V was shortened by 4 bases and J by 5 bases, with 14 bases between the two germline ends. The CDR3 is 14 amino acids. Germline CDR1 is SGHKS and CDR2 is YYEKEE (reference sequence).